This T cell receptor (beta chain) was profiled in a study of identical twins. V was pared by 6 bases and J by 2 bases, with 14 bases between. Germline CDR1 is SQVTM and CDR2 is ANQGSEA. This CDR3 has 13 residues. This clonotype counts as medium-sized (0.01 to 0.1%). Each CDR3 protein is one row after TCRdb ran MiXCR on the 5' RACE reads. The sample carries about 240,000 distinct CDR3 sequences, over 9.5% recorded once. In addition, the sample was reused for a study of yellow fever vaccine responses in identical twins.

The chain employs TRBV29-1 and TRBJ2-7; no clear D gene. The TCR comes from a woman aged 18-29 years in good health. Sequencing was carried out using memory (CD45RO+) T cells sorted from blood. CDR3 residues: CSVTREPPYEQYF. The CDR3 nucleotides read TGCAGCGTGACCAGAGAGCCCCCCTACGAGCAGTACTTC.